The 31 T cell receptor beta chains reported below all come from one sample, sequenced in a study of T cells in Graves' hyperthyroidism and ophthalmopathy. Authors of the study amplified TCR beta CDR3 regions from RNA transcripts. The study used the HTBI primer set for a first-round RT-PCR of the TCR CDR3. TCRdb re-analysed the multiplex PCR reads in MiXCR, keeping a single row per CDR3 protein. The sample has about 350,000 distinct CDR3 sequences; approximately 14% are singletons. Sequencing was carried out using blood. These receptors came from a woman aged 25 to 39 with Graves' hyperthyroidism.

In this sample, this clonotype turned up many times. This sequence joins TRBV19 and TRBJ1-1; tentatively, D is TRBD1 (6 bases). The germline CDR1 and CDR2 sequences are LNHDA and SQIVND (reference sequence). Deletions cut 7 bases from V and 2 bases from J, with 14 bases between. The CDR3 runs 14 residues. DNA for the CDR3: TGTGCCAGTACTTTCTTGGACAGCAACACTGAAGCTTTCTTT. Protein product: CASTFLDSNTEAFF.

This clonotype occurred many times. The CDR3 region is CASPSGPPETQYF. CDR3 in DNA: TGTGCCAGCCCATCGGGCCCCCCGGAGACCCAGTACTTC. The chain carries TRBV19 and TRBJ2-5; D is unclear. Deletions cut 9 bases from V and 5 bases from J, with 16 bases between. CDR3 size: 13 residues. CDR1 is LNHDA, CDR2 SQIVND, per germline (reference sequence).

This clonotype was seen many times. This chain links TRBV28 with TRBJ1-2; D ambiguous. V lost 3 bases to trimming and J lost 2 bases, with 10 bases between them. Germline loops: CDR1 MDHEN, CDR2 SYDVKM. This CDR3 contains 14 residues. DNA of the CDR3: TGTGCCAGCAGTTTTGAGGGCCCCAACTATGGCTACACCTTC. Protein product: CASSFEGPNYGYTF.

This clonotype has a handful of counts. The V call is TRBV18, the J call TRBJ2-1; 9 bases line up with TRBD1. CDR1 is KGHSH, CDR2 LQKENI, per germline. This CDR3 is built from 13 residues. V lost 5 bases, J lost 10 bases, and 6 bases stayed unmatched. The DNA for the CDR3 is TGTGCCAGCTCAGGTACAGGGGGCGGCGAGCAGTTCTTC. As protein: CASSGTGGGEQFF.

The genes are TRBV12-3 or TRBV12-4 and TRBJ2-3; TRBD1 might be the D (6 bases). Trimming removed 3 bases from V and 4 bases from J, with 20 bases in between. The CDR3 is 17 residues long. The chain's CDR3 is CASSLSPTGSESDTQYF. CDR3 sequence (DNA): TGTGCCAGCAGTTTGTCCCCGACAGGTTCGGAATCAGATACGCAGTATTTT.

This clonotype came up many times. The chain employs TRBV28 and TRBJ2-7; 8 bases are shared with TRBD2. This CDR3 is 16 amino acids long. The J segment lost 7 bases and the V segment lost 6 bases, leaving 17 bases of the junction unmatched. Germline V lookup: CDR1 MDHEN, CDR2 SYDVKM. The CDR3 DNA reads TGTGCCAGCAGAGTTTATGGTACGGGAGGGCCGGGGGAGCAGTACTTC. It is translated as CASRVYGTGGPGEQYF.

This clonotype was observed many times. V gene TRBV6-1 combines with J gene TRBJ1-5; D unresolved. Germline V gene lookup returns CDR1 MNHNS and CDR2 SASEGT. The CDR3 consists of 11 residues. V gave up 2 bases and J gave up 4 bases, with 0 bases separating them. CDR3 residues: CASSENQPQHF. CDR3 DNA sequence: TGTGCCAGCAGTGAAAATCAGCCCCAGCATTTT.

This clonotype was detected only a few times. V usage is TRBV18 and J usage is TRBJ2-7, with D perhaps TRBD1 (6 bases). V gave up 4 bases and J gave up 0 bases, with 10 bases separating them. The CDR3 spans 14 residues. CDR1 and CDR2 from the germline V gene are KGHSH and LQKENI. CDR3 residues: CASSLRTDSYEQYF. DNA of the CDR3: TGTGCCAGCTCACTGCGGACAGACTCCTACGAGCAGTACTTC.

The genes are TRBV20-1 and TRBJ1-6; D is perhaps TRBD1 (5 bases). This CDR3 comprises 18 residues. Trimming pared 4 bases from V and 2 bases from J, leaving 21 bases between. The V gene's germline CDR1 is DFQATT and CDR2 SNEGSKA (reference sequence). As DNA, the CDR3 is TGCAGTGCTAATCTGGGGCCGATCCAGGGCACCTATAATTCACCCCTCCACTTT. Translating it yields CSANLGPIQGTYNSPLHF.

The table lists this clonotype with many counts. The J gene is TRBJ1-1, the V gene TRBV3-1, with D tentatively TRBD1 (5 bases). The V end was cut by 4 bases, the J end by 8 bases, with 17 bases between. The CDR3 has 14 residues. The germline V gene has CDR1 LGHDT and CDR2 YNNKEL (reference sequence). The CDR3 DNA sequence: TGTGCCAGCAGCCCTTCCCATGCACGGGGGGAAGCTTTCTTT. It is translated as CASSPSHARGEAFF.

This clonotype turned up a few times. The chain has TRBV6-1 and TRBJ1-6; D is unresolved. The V end was cut by 2 bases, the J end by 7 bases, with 12 bases between. The CDR3 is 15 residues long. Germline lookup yields CDR1 MNHNS and CDR2 SASEGT. CDR3 DNA sequence: TGTGCCAGCAGTGAATGGCGGTTGGAGAATTCACCCCTCCACTTT. Encoded protein: CASSEWRLENSPLHF.

This clonotype was recorded a few times. One end of the junction does not line up with germline, which may come from a read error. CDR3: CSARRSENTGELLF. The CDR3, as DNA: TGCAGTGCTAGACGTAGCGAGAATACCGGGGAGCTGCTTTTT. This rearrangement joins TRBV20-1 to TRBJ2-2; tentative D call: TRBD2 (5 bases). Germline V CDR1 and CDR2: DFQATT, SNEGSKA (reference sequence). This CDR3 has 14 residues.

This clonotype was counted at least ten times. The chain uses TRBV28 and TRBJ2-2, with unresolved D. The CDR3 has 13 amino acids. The germline CDR1 and CDR2 sequences are MDHEN and SYDVKM. V lost 7 bases to trimming and J lost 2 bases, with 8 bases between them. CDR3: CASTFPNTGELFF. DNA for the CDR3: TGTGCCAGCACTTTCCCTAACACCGGGGAGCTGTTTTTT. Looking up the rest from reference TRBV28 and TRBJ2-2 gives the full variable domain: DVKVTQSSRYLVKRTGEKVFLECVQDMDHENMFWYRQDPGLGLRLIYFSYDVKMKEKGDIPEGYSVSREKKERFSLILESASTNQTSMYLCASTFPNTGELFFGEGSRLTVL.

This clonotype was observed many times. The chain links TRBV28 to TRBJ1-2, with D possibly being TRBD1 (6 bases). Germline V lookup: CDR1 MDHEN, CDR2 SYDVKM. The CDR3 sequence is 14 residues long. Trimming removed 6 bases from V and 8 bases from J, with 19 bases in between. CDR3 sequence reads: CASSIGGQPPGYTF. In DNA, the CDR3 is TGTGCCAGCAGCATCGGGGGACAACCTCCCGGCTACACCTTC.

V usage is TRBV19 and J usage is TRBJ1-2, with 7 bases matching TRBD1. CDR3 length: 12 residues. The V segment lost 10 bases and the J segment 1 base; nucleotides outside the gene matches: 3. Germline-derived CDR1 and CDR2 are LNHDA and SQIVND (reference sequence). The CDR3, as DNA: TGTGCCACCGGGACAGTTAACTATGGCTACACCTTC. Protein product: CATGTVNYGYTF. Using reference TRBV19 and TRBJ1-2 for the parts outside the CDR3, the full variable domain is DGGITQSPKYLFRKEGQNVTLSCEQNLNHDAMYWYRQDPGQGLRLIYYSQIVNDFQKGDIAEGYSVSREKKESFPLTVTSAQKNPTAFYLCATGTVNYGYTFGSGTRLTVV.

This clonotype was counted at least ten times. The chain employs TRBV2 and TRBJ1-1; D unresolved. With 7 bases removed from V and 0 bases from J, the gap between germline ends came to 15 bases. CDR1 is SNHLY, CDR2 FYNNEI, per germline. The CDR3 is 15 amino acids. The CDR3 DNA reads TGTGCCAGCAAGCCCGTTCCCTTAATGAACACTGAAGCTTTCTTT. Protein: CASKPVPLMNTEAFF.

In regard to this clonotype: An end of the junction differs from the germline gene, which may be a read error. V and J are TRBV19 and TRBJ1-5; D ambiguous. The CDR3 has 12 amino acids. The germline gives CDR1 LNHDA, CDR2 SQIVND (reference sequence). In DNA, the CDR3 is TGTGCCACTAGTATGAGGGAGCAGCCCCAGCATTTT. Translating gives CATSMREQPQHF. Together with reference TRBV19 and TRBJ1-5, the CDR3 gives the full variable domain: DGGITQSPKYLFRKEGQNVTLSCEQNLNHDAMYWYRQDPGQGLRLIYYSQIVNDFQKGDIAEGYSVSREKKESFPLTVTSAQKNPTAFYLCATSMREQPQHFGDGTRLSIL.

The rearrangement joins TRBV27 to TRBJ2-6, with D hard to call. The CDR3 sequence is 17 residues long. Trimming took off 5 bases at V and 0 bases at J, with 14 bases between the two ends. Germline V gene lookup returns CDR1 MNHEY and CDR2 SMNVEV (reference sequence). The CDR3 loop is CASSRAPPASGANVLTF. The DNA of the CDR3 is TGTGCCAGCAGTCGAGCACCTCCGGCCTCTGGGGCCAACGTCCTGACTTTC.

This clonotype turned up a few times. The chain recombines TRBV19 with TRBJ1-2; D gene ambiguous. Germline V gives CDR1 LNHDA, CDR2 SQIVND (reference sequence). This CDR3 is 15 amino acids long. V shed 3 bases and J shed 3 bases, with 14 bases lying between them. The CDR3 DNA follows: TGTGCCAGTAGTATGGCCGCGGTAAAGGACTATGGCTACACCTTC. It encodes CASSMAAVKDYGYTF.

This chain joins TRBV30 and TRBJ2-3, with D perhaps matching TRBD2 (5 bases). This CDR3 contains 12 residues. The V end was cut by 0 bases, the J end by 8 bases, with 9 bases between. Germline assignment: CDR1 GTSNPN and CDR2 SVGIG (reference sequence). CDR3 bases: TGTGCCTGGAGTGTAACTAGTATTACGCAGTATTTT. It codes for CAWSVTSITQYF.

The chain recombines TRBV7-2 with TRBJ2-2, with a tentative D call TRBD1 (5 bases). V lost 5 bases and J lost 1, with 14 bases in between. CDR1 and CDR2 (germline): SGHTA, FQGNSA. CDR3 length equals 16 residues. CDR3 in amino acids: CASSPQTGQNTGELFF. CDR3 bases: TGTGCCAGCAGCCCGCAAACCGGACAGAACACCGGGGAGCTGTTTTTT.

In this sample, this clonotype turned up a few times. The gene calls are TRBV6-5 and TRBJ1-2; 7 bases map to TRBD1. Germline V gene lookup returns CDR1 MNHEY and CDR2 SVGAGI. V lost 2 bases, J lost 10 bases, and 7 bases stayed unmatched. The CDR3 loop spans 13 amino acids. CDR3 DNA sequence: TGTGCCAGCAGTTACGTCAGGGGGAACCCCTACACCTTC. Its protein product is CASSYVRGNPYTF.

V gene TRBV5-1 combines with J gene TRBJ2-1, with D unresolved. The CDR3 covers 16 residues. V lost 0 bases and J lost 2, with 12 bases in between. Germline lookup yields CDR1 SGHRS and CDR2 YFSETQ. For the CDR3, the DNA is TGCGCCAGCAGCTTGGATTTCCGCGTGACCTACAATGAGCAGTTCTTC. Encoded protein: CASSLDFRVTYNEQFF.

This clonotype was seen repeatedly, ten times or more. This chain uses TRBV2 with TRBJ1-5; 7 nucleotides agree with TRBD1. Trimming removed 2 bases from V and 6 bases from J; junction bases left unmatched: 10. Looked up from germline, CDR1 is SNHLY and CDR2 is FYNNEI. The CDR3 contains 16 residues. This CDR3 reads CASSEQGTGVGQPQHF. The CDR3 nucleotides read TGTGCCAGCAGTGAACAGGGTACAGGGGTAGGTCAGCCCCAGCATTTT.

This clonotype was seen a handful of times. V is TRBV2 and J is TRBJ2-5, with 7 positions matching TRBD1. The CDR3 consists of 14 residues. V was clipped by 7 bases and J by 3 bases; unmatched bases: 8. Germline-derived CDR1 and CDR2 are SNHLY and FYNNEI. The CDR3 is CASTAGTVKETQYF. CDR3 coding DNA: TGTGCCAGCACCGCCGGGACAGTCAAAGAGACCCAGTACTTC.

This chain joins TRBV15 and TRBJ1-1, with 10 bases lining up with TRBD1. V lost 3 bases to trimming and J lost 3 bases; unmatched junction nucleotides: 13. This CDR3 comprises 18 residues. CDR1 is LNHNV, CDR2 YYDKDF, per germline (reference sequence). CDR3 coding DNA: TGTGCCACCAGCAGTAGTGACAGGGGGCGAGGTGCGTACACTGAAGCTTTCTTT. It codes for CATSSSDRGRGAYTEAFF. Variable domain in full (rest from reference TRBV15 and TRBJ1-1): DAMVIQNPRYQVTQFGKPVTLSCSQTLNHNVMYWYQQKSSQAPKLLFHYYDKDFNNEADTPDNFQSRRPNTSFCFLDIRSPGLGDTAMYLCATSSSDRGRGAYTEAFFGQGTRLTVV.

The chain joins TRBV4-1 to TRBJ2-2, with 8 nucleotides matching TRBD1. CDR3 length: 16 amino acids. The trim removed 2 bases at V and 0 bases at J, leaving 2 bases unmatched. Germline V gene sequence: CDR1 MGHRA, CDR2 YSYEKL. This chain's CDR3 is CASSQNRGANTGELFF. Here the CDR3 DNA reads TGCGCCAGCAGCCAAAACAGGGGGGCGAACACCGGGGAGCTGTTTTTT.

This clonotype was observed a single time. V usage is TRBV11-2 and J usage is TRBJ2-3, with a weak D call TRBD1 (9 bases). This CDR3 is 15 amino acids long. Trimming removed 4 bases from V and 8 bases from J, with 19 bases in between. In germline, CDR1 is SGHAT, CDR2 FQNNGV. The CDR3 reads CASSWDRAAGGTQYF. The CDR3 DNA reads TGTGCCAGCAGCTGGGACAGGGCCGCGGGGGGTACGCAGTATTTT.

This clonotype was seen ten or more times. This chain links TRBV7-9 with TRBJ2-7; D uncertain. CDR1 SEHNR and CDR2 FQNEAQ come from the germline V gene (reference sequence). Trimming took 5 bases from V and 0 from J, leaving 14 bases between them. The CDR3 runs 15 residues. The CDR3 DNA is TGTGCCAGCAGCCAAGACGGAAGCACCTCCTACGAGCAGTACTTC. This encodes CASSQDGSTSYEQYF.

The chain is built from TRBV5-1 and TRBJ2-7, with D hard to call. Trimming took off 2 bases at V and 2 bases at J, with 8 bases between the two ends. In germline, CDR1 is SGHRS, CDR2 YFSETQ. This CDR3 is built from 13 residues. The CDR3 DNA is TGCGCCAGCAGCTTACAGCAGACCTACGAGCAGTACTTC. Protein sequence: CASSLQQTYEQYF.

This clonotype was picked up a small number of times. The DNA of the CDR3 is TGTGCCAGCAGCTTAGACTTATGGGGCGCTGAAGCTTTCTTT. Protein sequence: CASSLDLWGAEAFF. J is TRBJ1-1 and V is TRBV7-2, with D maybe TRBD1 (5 bases). The germline V and J ends were trimmed by 1 base and 6 bases, with 12 bases remaining between them. This CDR3 is built from 14 residues. The V gene's germline CDR1 is SGHTA and CDR2 FQGNSA.